The 24 T cell receptor beta chains listed next were all sequenced from one sample in a study of CD8 T cells in ankylosing spondylitis. Broader study findings: Seemingly distinctive of ankylosing spondylitis blood was a TCR beta motif formed by eight highly homologous variants.

Their cognate antigens are unknown. From the 5' RACE reads, TCRdb called clonotypes with MiXCR, one entry per CDR3 protein. The sample has some 840,000 distinct CDR3 sequences, around 11% seen once. Specimen: blood, either unsorted or a sorted T cell fraction (not recorded which). The receptor source for this set is a male donor with ankylosing spondylitis.

The table lists this clonotype with a few counts. The V and J genes are TRBV7-9 and TRBJ2-3; no clear D gene. The V and J ends lost 6 bases and 6 bases respectively, with 7 bases between them. There are 11 residues in the CDR3. Germline CDR1 and CDR2: SEHNR and FQNEAQ (reference sequence). This chain's CDR3 is CASSSLDTQYF. CDR3 sequence (DNA): TGTGCCAGCAGTTCCTTGGATACGCAGTATTTT.

This clonotype has only a few counts. The chain employs TRBV7-2 and TRBJ1-5, with D hard to call. This CDR3 region has 13 residues. The germline gives CDR1 SGHTA, CDR2 FQGNSA. Trimming took off 4 bases at V and 5 bases at J, with 9 bases between the two ends. Here the CDR3 DNA reads TGTGCCAGCAGCTGGCCCGGGGATCAGCCCCAGCATTTT. This gives the protein CASSWPGDQPQHF.

In its sample, this clonotype was seen a few times. This sequence joins TRBV29-1 and TRBJ2-5; no clear D gene. Germline loops: CDR1 SQVTM, CDR2 ANQGSEA. CDR3 size: 13 residues. Trimming took off 3 bases at V and 3 bases at J, with 11 bases between the two ends. CDR3 bases: TGCAGCGTTGATGGGTGGTTTAAAGAGACCCAGTACTTC. Amino acid sequence: CSVDGWFKETQYF. Supplemented by reference TRBV29-1 and TRBJ2-5, the full variable domain reads SAVISQKPSRDICQRGTSLTIQCQVDSQVTMMFWYRQQPGQSLTLIATANQGSEATYESGFVIDKFPISRPNLTFSTLTVSNMSPEDSSIYLCSVDGWFKETQYFGPGTRLLVL.

This clonotype was observed many times. V is TRBV7-2 and J is TRBJ1-2; 7 bases align to TRBD1. Per germline, CDR1 SGHTA and CDR2 FQGNSA. The CDR3 runs to 13 residues. Trimming at V came to 5 bases and at J to 7 bases, leaving 7 bases not matched to a gene. CDR3 DNA: TGTGCCAGCAGCCGCCGGCAGGGGGTTGGCTACACCTTC. This sequence encodes CASSRRQGVGYTF.

This sequence joins TRBV5-1 and TRBJ2-7; 7 bases are a match to TRBD1. This CDR3 contains 14 residues. The trim removed 5 bases at V and 2 bases at J, leaving 7 bases unmatched. Germline-derived CDR1 and CDR2 are SGHRS and YFSETQ. CDR3 coding DNA: TGCGCCAGCAGAGACCGGACAGGACCCTACGAGCAGTACTTC. This translates into CASRDRTGPYEQYF. The whole variable domain, remainder taken from reference TRBV5-1 and TRBJ2-7, is KAGVTQTPRYLIKTRGQQVTLSCSPISGHRSVSWYQQTPGQGLQFLFEYFSETQRNKGNFPGRFSGRQFSNSRSEMNVSTLELGDSALYLCASRDRTGPYEQYFGPGTRLTVT.

The chain links TRBV12-3 or TRBV12-4 to TRBJ1-1; the D gene is possibly TRBD1 (6 bases). V lost 8 bases and J lost 1, with 11 bases in between. The CDR3 runs to 13 residues. CDR3 loop: CASCAQGNTEAFF. Here the CDR3 DNA reads TGTGCCAGCTGCGCACAGGGGAACACTGAAGCTTTCTTT.

The CDR3 sequence: CSAERQTGRGTDTQYF. The CDR3 nucleotides are TGCAGTGCTGAACGTCAAACAGGGAGAGGCACAGATACGCAGTATTTT. The chain has TRBV20-1 and TRBJ2-3; a possible D gene is TRBD1 (6 bases). CDR3 length: 16 residues. CDR1 is DFQATT and CDR2 is SNEGSKA in the germline V gene (reference sequence). The V gene lost 5 bases and the J gene lost 1 base, with 19 bases spanning the gap.

The chain combines TRBV9 with TRBJ2-1; TRBD2 agrees at 10 bases. CDR3 size: 17 residues. CDR1 and CDR2 (germline): SGDLS, YYNGEE. Trimming at V came to 0 bases and at J to 4 bases, leaving 7 bases not matched to a gene. CDR3: CASSVGQGLAPYNEQFF. The CDR3 nucleotides read TGTGCCAGCAGCGTAGGTCAGGGACTAGCGCCTTACAATGAGCAGTTCTTC.

Only a few counts were recorded for this clonotype. The V and J genes are TRBV20-1 and TRBJ2-5, with D unclear. The V end was cut by 0 bases, the J end by 5 bases, with 13 bases between. This CDR3 contains 14 residues. Germline V CDR1 and CDR2: DFQATT, SNEGSKA (reference sequence). The CDR3 region is CSARDLAVLETQYF. CDR3 DNA sequence: TGCAGTGCTAGAGATCTGGCAGTATTGGAGACCCAGTACTTC.

This clonotype was recorded a few times. The CDR3 nucleotides read TGTGCCAGCAGCTTTTTCGGGAGGGCCGGCGAGCAGTACTTC. Its protein is CASSFFGRAGEQYF. The rearrangement links TRBV6-1 to TRBJ2-7; 8 bases fit TRBD2. In germline, CDR1 is MNHNS, CDR2 SASEGT. Trimming at V came to 6 bases and at J to 6 bases, leaving 10 bases not matched to a gene. The CDR3 is 14 residues long.

The rearrangement uses TRBV6-5 and TRBJ2-4; D might be TRBD2 (7 bases). V lost 0 bases and J 6 bases, leaving 18 bases between the germline ends. Per germline, CDR1 MNHEY and CDR2 SVGAGI. The CDR3 runs 17 residues. The CDR3: CASSYSTGGGARNIQYF. The CDR3 DNA reads as TGTGCCAGCAGTTACTCGACTGGAGGGGGGGCTAGAAACATTCAGTACTTC.

V and J are TRBV10-3 and TRBJ1-2; the D gene is possibly TRBD1 (5 bases). The germline V gene has CDR1 ENHRY and CDR2 SYGVKD. This CDR3 region has 14 residues. The germline V and J ends were trimmed by 0 bases and 3 bases, with 8 bases remaining between them. CDR3 loop: CAISESGRDYGYTF. CDR3 in DNA: TGTGCCATCAGTGAGTCCGGCAGGGACTATGGCTACACCTTC.

This clonotype was seen more than once but under ten times. The chain couples TRBV6-5 to TRBJ2-1; D not certain. V was shortened by 4 bases and J by 9 bases, with 4 bases between the two germline ends. This CDR3 spans 10 amino acids. CDR1 is MNHEY and CDR2 is SVGAGI in the germline V gene. The CDR3 loop reads CASSSGEQFF. In DNA, the CDR3 is TGTGCCAGCAGTTCGGGTGAGCAGTTCTTC.

The chain is built from TRBV29-1 and TRBJ2-5; D gene uncertain. V was trimmed by 7 bases and J by 5 bases, leaving 14 bases between them. The CDR3 has 12 amino acids. Germline CDR1 reads SQVTM; CDR2 reads ANQGSEA. The CDR3 is CSARTDGETQYF. In DNA form, the CDR3 reads TGCAGCGCCCGGACGGATGGCGAGACCCAGTACTTC.

The chain combines TRBV4-3 with TRBJ1-2, with unresolved D. Trimming took off 2 bases at V and 4 bases at J, with 11 bases between the two ends. The CDR3 consists of 14 residues. CDR1 is LGHNA and CDR2 is YSLEER in the germline V gene. Here the CDR3 DNA reads TGCGCCAGCAGCCAAAACTCTGAGCCCTATGGCTACACCTTC. It encodes CASSQNSEPYGYTF.

This clonotype has only a few counts. The chain has TRBV28 and TRBJ2-6; D gene uncertain. CDR1 MDHEN and CDR2 SYDVKM come from the germline V gene. There are 17 residues in the CDR3. V was trimmed by 1 base and J by 0 bases, leaving 10 bases between them. The DNA of the CDR3 is TGTGCCAGCAGTTTATTAGGGCTAACCTCTGGGGCCAACGTCCTGACTTTC. Protein product: CASSLLGLTSGANVLTF.

The chain links TRBV29-1 to TRBJ1-3, with a tentative D call TRBD1 (5 bases). The CDR3 sequence is 14 residues long. V lost 6 bases, J lost 0 bases, and 12 bases lay in between. Germline lookup yields CDR1 SQVTM and CDR2 ANQGSEA. CDR3 residues: CSVQGTRSGNTIYF. CDR3 bases: TGCAGCGTCCAGGGAACGCGCTCTGGAAACACCATATATTTT.

In its sample, this clonotype was seen a few times. This chain connects TRBV7-2 to TRBJ2-2; D is uncertain. V was pared by 5 bases and J by 3 bases, with 10 bases between. Looked up from germline, CDR1 is SGHTA and CDR2 is FQGNSA. The CDR3 covers 14 residues. The CDR3 loop is CASSPRHYTGELFF. The DNA of the CDR3 is TGTGCCAGCAGCCCTAGACACTACACCGGGGAGCTGTTTTTT.

This chain joins TRBV5-6 and TRBJ2-3; D not certain. The CDR3 loop spans 12 amino acids. The germline V gene encodes CDR1 SGHDT and CDR2 YYEEEE. V lost 4 bases, J lost 6 bases, and 9 bases lay in between. The CDR3 protein is CASSLQVDTQYF. The DNA for the CDR3 is TGTGCCAGCAGCCTCCAGGTCGATACGCAGTATTTT.

This clonotype was seen at least ten times. The V gene is TRBV12-3 or TRBV12-4, the J gene TRBJ2-7; D is unresolved. The CDR3 length is 12 residues. V was clipped by 4 bases and J by 2 bases, with 6 bases between them. CDR3 region: CASSSQTYEQYF. CDR3 sequence (DNA): TGTGCCAGCAGTTCCCAGACCTACGAGCAGTACTTC.

The rearrangement joins TRBV20-1 to TRBJ1-4; D not resolved. Germline CDR1 reads DFQATT; CDR2 reads SNEGSKA (reference sequence). V was shortened by 6 bases and J by 0 bases, with 11 bases between the two germline ends. There are 14 residues in the CDR3. CDR3 sequence: CSAVWTATNEKLFF. The CDR3 coding sequence is TGCAGTGCGGTATGGACGGCAACTAATGAAAAACTGTTTTTT.

The rearrangement uses TRBV28 and TRBJ1-2; D may be TRBD1 (5 bases). Trimming took off 3 bases at V and 3 bases at J, with 14 bases between the two ends. CDR3 length: 15 residues. CDR1 is MDHEN, CDR2 SYDVKM, per germline. The CDR3 region is CASSLTANADYGYTF. CDR3 nucleotide sequence: TGTGCCAGCAGTTTGACAGCAAACGCGGACTATGGCTACACCTTC.

This clonotype appeared a few times. V gene TRBV20-1 combines with J gene TRBJ1-1; D gene unclear. CDR1 and CDR2 from the germline V gene are DFQATT and SNEGSKA (reference sequence). This CDR3 contains 13 residues. With 5 bases removed from V and 0 bases from J, the gap between germline ends came to 10 bases. Here the CDR3 reads CSAGKGLNTEAFF. In DNA, the CDR3 is TGCAGTGCTGGCAAAGGGTTGAACACTGAAGCTTTCTTT.

J is TRBJ2-1 and V is TRBV7-6; D is perhaps TRBD1 or TRBD2 (5 bases each). This CDR3 has 16 residues. CDR1 and CDR2 from the germline V gene are SGHVS and FNYEAQ. V was shortened by 4 bases and J by 5 bases, with 18 bases between the two germline ends. In nucleotides, the CDR3 is TGTGCCAGCAGCTCCCCACTAGGGGCTAGAAACAATGAGCAGTTCTTC. Translating it yields CASSSPLGARNNEQFF. Supplemented by reference TRBV7-6 and TRBJ2-1, the full variable domain reads GAGVSQSPRYKVTKRGQDVALRCDPISGHVSLYWYRQALGQGPEFLTYFNYEAQQDKSGLPNDRFSAERPEGSISTLTIQRTEQRDSAMYRCASSSPLGARNNEQFFGPGTRLTVL.